Listed below are T cell receptor beta chains from one sample, sequenced in a study of CD8 T cells in Susac syndrome. TCRdb called the immunoSEQ multiplex PCR reads again in MiXCR, with one record for every CDR3 protein. The table lists roughly 120,000 distinct CDR3 sequences, over 85% of them singletons. Sequenced input: CD4+ T cells from PBMCs. All receptors derive from a human donor in good health. CDR3s include the opening cysteine and the closing phenylalanine or tryptophan. Each record gives: clone size, J gene, D gene, V gene, CDR3 DNA, CDR3 protein. A D gene is named only where the DNA matches it firmly. Expanded clones are given a class, and other clones once, few, many or no size at all.

. | TRBJ2-1 | TRBD2 | TRBV5-1 | TGCGCCAGCAGTGAGACTAGCGGTTACAATGAGCAGTTCTTC | CASSETSGYNEQFF
. | TRBJ2-1 | TRBD2 | TRBV7-2 | TGTGCCAGCACCACGTCCCCCACTAGCGGGACTAAAGAGCAGTTCTTC | CASTTSPTSGTKEQFF
. | TRBJ1-3 | . | TRBV3-1 | TGTGCCAGCAGCCCGTCGCAGGTCTCTGGAAACACCATATATTTT | CASSPSQVSGNTIYF
. | TRBJ1-1 | . | TRBV15 | TGTGCCACCAGCAGAGAGGCCGGGCGGGGGACTGAAGCTTTCTTT | CATSREAGRGTEAFF
. | TRBJ2-5 | . | TRBV5-4 | TGTGCCAGCAGCTTGGAAGCAGGACAAGAGACCCAGTACTTC | CASSLEAGQETQYF
. | TRBJ2-1 | TRBD2 | TRBV12-3/TRBV12-4 | TGTGCCAGCAGTGAGGCTAGGACTAGCGGACCATACAATGAGCAGTTCTTC | CASSEARTSGPYNEQFF
. | TRBJ2-5 | TRBD2 | TRBV7-9 | TGTGCCAGCAGCCTAGCGGGAGTTCTCGAGACCCAGTACTTC | CASSLAGVLETQYF
. | TRBJ2-1 | TRBD2 | TRBV5-1 | TGCGCCAGCAGCTTCGGTCCAGCGGGAGTCAATGAGCAGTTCTTC | CASSFGPAGVNEQFF
. | TRBJ1-1 | . | TRBV7-9 | TGTGCCAGCAGCTTAGAACAGGGAAACACTGAAGCTTTCTTT | CASSLEQGNTEAFF
. | TRBJ1-2 | . | TRBV20-1 | TGCAGTGCTAGCGGTCATGGGCCGGATAATGGCTACACCTTC | CSASGHGPDNGYTF
. | TRBJ1-2 | . | TRBV29-1 | TGCAGCGTGAGACCCTCTAACTATGGCTACACCTTC | CSVRPSNYGYTF
. | TRBJ2-5 | . | TRBV7-2 | TGTGCCAGCAGCTTATGGGGGCGTACTCAAGAGACCCAGTACTTC | CASSLWGRTQETQYF
. | TRBJ2-3 | TRBD2 | TRBV5-1 | TGCGCCAGCAGCCAGGCAAGGACTAGCGGGAGGGCTGGTAAGGGCACAGATACGCAGTATTTT | CASSQARTSGRAGKGTDTQYF
once | TRBJ2-1 | . | TRBV7-9 | TGTGCCAGCAGCTTATTAGTCAACAATGAGCAGTTCTTC | CASSLLVNNEQFF
few | TRBJ1-2 | . | TRBV5-4 | TGTGCCAGCAGCTTGGGTCAGGGAAACTATGGCTACACCTTC | CASSLGQGNYGYTF
once | TRBJ2-3 | . | TRBV30 | TGTGCCTGGAGTAAAATCACAGATACGCAGTATTTT | CAWSKITDTQYF
. | TRBJ2-2 | TRBD2 | TRBV7-8 | TGTGCCAGCAGCCCTCAACTAATACTAGCGGGACATAGGGAGCTGTTTTTT | CASSPQLILAGHRELFF
. | TRBJ2-1 | . | TRBV5-1 | TGCGCCAGCATCCTGGGGGGCAATGAGCAGTTCTTC | CASILGGNEQFF
. | TRBJ1-2 | . | TRBV3-1 | TGTGCCAGCAGGGACCCGGGCCGGGGCTATGGCTACACCTTC | CASRDPGRGYGYTF
. | TRBJ2-7 | . | TRBV29-1 | TGCAGCGCTGAACAGGGTACGAGCTACGAGCAGTACTTC | CSAEQGTSYEQYF
. | TRBJ2-7 | . | TRBV6-2/TRBV6-3 | TGTGCCAGCAGTTACATAGCCTACGAGCAGTACTTC | CASSYIAYEQYF
. | TRBJ1-2 | . | TRBV5-4 | TGTGCCACCAGCCCCCGGTCAGGGATAAGTGCCTACACCTTC | CATSPRSGISAYTF
once | TRBJ1-3 | TRBD1 | TRBV20-1 | TGCAGTGCTAGAATCCGGGACAGCCGAAGAGGAAACACCATATATTTT | CSARIRDSRRGNTIYF
. | TRBJ1-3 | . | TRBV29-1 | TGCAGCGTTTCAGGGTCTGGAAACACCATATATTTT | CSVSGSGNTIYF
. | TRBJ2-7 | TRBD1 | TRBV5-1 | TGCGCCAGCAGCCTAATGGACAGGGTGGGAGAGCAGTACTTC | CASSLMDRVGEQYF
. | TRBJ1-5 | TRBD1 | TRBV6-1 | TGTGCCACCACGGACAGGGGGCCAGGCAATCAGCCCCAGCATTTT | CATTDRGPGNQPQHF
. | TRBJ1-2 | . | TRBV9 | TGTGCCAGCGAGGGGTATAGGTATGGCTACACCTTC | CASEGYRYGYTF
. | TRBJ1-5 | TRBD1 | TRBV25-1 | TGTGCCAGCAGTGAATCAACCGGGACAGGGTGGGATCAGCCCCAGCATTTT | CASSESTGTGWDQPQHF
. | TRBJ2-5 | TRBD2 | TRBV20-1 | TGCAGTGCTAGAGATTTCACTAGCGGGAGTAAGGAGACCCAGTACTTC | CSARDFTSGSKETQYF
. | TRBJ1-1 | . | TRBV30 | TGTGCCTGGAGCCGGACTGCTCTGAACACTGAAGCTTTCTTT | CAWSRTALNTEAFF
. | TRBJ2-1 | . | TRBV29-1 | TGCAGCTCCCGAGCCGGGGTAAACAATGAGCAGTTCTTC | CSSRAGVNNEQFF
. | TRBJ1-2 | . | TRBV20-1 | TGCAGTCTAGGGGCGTCCGGCTACACCTTC | CSLGASGYTF
. | TRBJ2-5 | TRBD2 | TRBV20-1 | TGCAGTGCTACCACTAGCGGACAAGAGACCCAGTACTTC | CSATTSGQETQYF
once | TRBJ1-5 | . | TRBV6-4 | TGTGCCAGCCTGGTACGAGGGCCCCAGCATTTT | CASLVRGPQHF